The 27 T cell receptor beta chains listed next were all sequenced from one sample in a study of T cell responses to AZD1222 COVID-19 vaccine. The repertoire was sequenced with immunoSEQ multiplex PCR; TCRdb's copy has only in-frame clones and lacks some. This sample has over 100,000 clones; 93% occur once, and the top ten carry roughly 5%. The starting material was peripheral blood, obtained on day 0 of AZD1222 vaccination. These receptors were obtained from an adult in good health.

The chain couples TRBV28 to TRBJ1-3; TRBD1 matches at 7 bases. The CDR3 length is 17 residues. Trimming at V came to 2 bases and at J to 0 bases, leaving 7 bases not matched to a gene. Germline V lookup: CDR1 MDHEN, CDR2 SYDVKM. The CDR3 region has the DNA TGTGCCAGCAGTTTAATCAAGGGGGCCCGCTCTGGAAACACCATATATTTT. The encoded protein is CASSLIKGARSGNTIYF. The full variable domain, with the rest looked up from reference TRBV28 and TRBJ1-3, is DVKVTQSSRYLVKRTGEKVFLECVQDMDHENMFWYRQDPGLGLRLIYFSYDVKMKEKGDIPEGYSVSREKKERFSLILESASTNQTSMYLCASSLIKGARSGNTIYFGEGSWLTVV.

This clone has a single count. Other DNA sequences in this specimen translate into the identical CDR3. The rearrangement joins TRBV6-6 to TRBJ1-5; TRBD1 aligns across 9 bases. Germline loops: CDR1 MNHNY, CDR2 SVGAGI (reference sequence). This CDR3 spans 15 amino acids. V dropped 5 bases and J dropped 0; count of bases not matched to a gene: 2. CDR3: CASSRTGDSNQPQHF. CDR3 sequence (DNA): TGTGCCAGCAGTCGGACAGGGGATAGCAATCAGCCCCAGCATTTT.

The rearrangement uses TRBV30 and TRBJ2-7; 9 bases match TRBD1. J was trimmed by 6 bases and V by 6 bases; bases with no gene match: 9. CDR1 is GTSNPN, CDR2 SVGIG, per germline (reference sequence). The CDR3 is made up of 13 amino acids. The CDR3 loop reads CACKTGGKAEQYF. The CDR3 bases are TGTGCCTGTAAGACAGGGGGAAAGGCCGAGCAGTACTTC.

The chain joins TRBV11-2 to TRBJ1-2; 7 bases are a match to TRBD1. Germline-derived CDR1 and CDR2 are SGHAT and FQNNGV. The CDR3 is 12 residues long. With V trimmed by 5 bases and J by 6 bases, 3 bases remained unmatched. The CDR3 loop reads CASSKTGDGYTF. In nucleotides, the CDR3 is TGTGCCAGCAGCAAAACAGGGGATGGCTACACCTTC.

J is TRBJ2-1 and V is TRBV6-1; 10 positions match TRBD2. Germline lookup yields CDR1 MNHNS and CDR2 SASEGT. CDR3 size: 16 residues. The ends lost 7 bases at V and 4 bases at J; junction bases unmatched: 10. The CDR3, as DNA: TGTGCCAGCACCGAAGCGGGAGGGCTAGGATACAATGAGCAGTTCTTC. This translates into CASTEAGGLGYNEQFF.

The chain carries TRBV5-1 and TRBJ2-7; a possible D gene is TRBD2 (6 bases). This CDR3 is 14 amino acids long. Germline V gene sequence: CDR1 SGHRS, CDR2 YFSETQ. The germline V and J ends were trimmed by 3 bases and 2 bases, with 12 bases remaining between them. This CDR3 reads CASSWRGLTYEQYF. The CDR3 DNA is TGCGCCAGCAGCTGGAGGGGACTTACCTACGAGCAGTACTTC.

The rearrangement joins TRBV30 to TRBJ1-5; TRBD1 agrees at 7 bases. CDR1 is GTSNPN, CDR2 SVGIG, per germline (reference sequence). There are 16 residues in the CDR3. J gave up 6 bases and V 0 bases, and 11 bases lay outside the gene matches. CDR3 coding DNA: TGTGCCTGGAGTGTACTCGGCACCCCAGGGGGTCAGCCCCAGCATTTT. It is translated as CAWSVLGTPGGQPQHF.

The V and J genes are TRBV30 and TRBJ2-7; the D call may be TRBD1 or TRBD2 (5 bases each). Germline assignment: CDR1 GTSNPN and CDR2 SVGIG (reference sequence). This CDR3 has 14 residues. Trimming stripped 3 bases from V and 6 bases from J, with 18 bases between. CDR3: CAWRSGTVVSEQYF. CDR3 bases: TGTGCCTGGAGGTCCGGGACCGTCGTCTCCGAGCAGTACTTC.

This chain uses TRBV5-1 with TRBJ2-5; D unclear. The CDR3 covers 16 residues. V was clipped by 1 base and J by 1 base, with 14 bases between them. Germline V gene sequence: CDR1 SGHRS, CDR2 YFSETQ. The CDR3 sequence is CASSLIIRQAQETQYF. The DNA of the CDR3 is TGCGCCAGCAGCTTGATCATCCGGCAGGCCCAAGAGACCCAGTACTTC.

V is TRBV5-6 and J is TRBJ2-7; D is tentatively TRBD1 or TRBD2 (5 bases each). Trimming left V 4 bases short and J 4 bases short, with 18 bases between. Germline assignment: CDR1 SGHDT and CDR2 YYEEEE. This CDR3 contains 15 residues. The CDR3 spells CASSQGPGSYYEQYF. The CDR3 nucleotides read TGTGCCAGCAGCCAGGGTCCAGGGAGTTATTACGAGCAGTACTTC.

This rearrangement joins TRBV6-5 to TRBJ2-3, with D uncertain. Germline-derived CDR1 and CDR2 are MNHEY and SVGAGI. The V end lost 7 bases, the J end lost 6 bases, and 14 bases lay between the germline ends. This CDR3 is built from 13 residues. This CDR3 reads CASTQTSGDTQYF. CDR3 DNA: TGTGCCAGCACCCAGACAAGTGGGGATACGCAGTATTTT.

The V gene is TRBV7-2, the J gene TRBJ2-2; D uncertain. Trimming removed 4 bases from V and 5 bases from J, with 11 bases in between. This CDR3 has 14 residues. Germline V gene data show CDR1 as SGHTA and CDR2 as FQGNSA. CDR3 in DNA: TGTGCCAGCAGCTCGACGTGGGTGACCGGGGAGCTGTTTTTT. This encodes CASSSTWVTGELFF.

This chain uses TRBV7-8 with TRBJ2-1; 9 bases align to TRBD2. With 3 bases clipped from V and 3 bases from J, the junction kept 6 bases outside the gene matches. This CDR3 contains 16 residues. Looked up from germline, CDR1 is SGHVS and CDR2 is FQNEAQ. The CDR3 coding sequence is TGTGCCAGCAGCTTGGTAGCGGGAGCGGTCTACAATGAGCAGTTCTTC. The encoded protein is CASSLVAGAVYNEQFF.

This sequence joins TRBV9 and TRBJ2-5; D unresolved. Germline values: CDR1 SGDLS, CDR2 YYNGEE. There are 14 residues in the CDR3. The V gene lost 1 base and the J gene lost 2 bases, with 9 bases spanning the gap. Here the CDR3 DNA reads TGTGCCAGCAGCGTACGTGTCGGGCAAGAGACCCAGTACTTC. Translating it yields CASSVRVGQETQYF.

The V gene is TRBV9, the J gene TRBJ2-2; D is tentatively TRBD1 or TRBD2 (5 bases each). CDR3 length equals 13 residues. Germline CDR1 reads SGDLS; CDR2 reads YYNGEE. V lost 3 bases and J 6 bases, leaving 9 bases between the germline ends. This CDR3 reads CASSAGTSGELFF. CDR3 nucleotides: TGTGCCAGCAGCGCCGGGACCTCCGGGGAGCTGTTTTTT. Variable domain in full (rest from reference TRBV9 and TRBJ2-2): DSGVTQTPKHLITATGQRVTLRCSPRSGDLSVYWYQQSLDQGLQFLIQYYNGEERAKGNILERFSAQQFPDLHSELNLSSLELGDSALYFCASSAGTSGELFFGEGSRLTVL.

The CDR3 here is CASSLEAAGTGELFF. The CDR3 nucleotides read TGTGCCAGCAGCTTAGAGGCGGCGGGGACCGGGGAGCTGTTTTTT. This chain links TRBV7-6 with TRBJ2-2; D might be TRBD2 (6 bases). This CDR3 has 15 amino acids. Trimming stripped 1 base from V and 5 bases from J, with 11 bases between. Germline V gene lookup returns CDR1 SGHVS and CDR2 FNYEAQ.

V usage is TRBV19 and J usage is TRBJ1-5, with a tentative D call TRBD1 (5 bases). The CDR3 covers 14 residues. With 4 bases removed from V and 1 base from J, the gap between germline ends came to 8 bases. Germline V gives CDR1 LNHDA, CDR2 SQIVND (reference sequence). CDR3 nucleotides: TGTGCCAGTAGTACAGGGTCGAGCAATCAGCCCCAGCATTTT. This encodes CASSTGSSNQPQHF. The full variable domain, its missing parts supplied by reference TRBV19 and TRBJ1-5, is DGGITQSPKYLFRKEGQNVTLSCEQNLNHDAMYWYRQDPGQGLRLIYYSQIVNDFQKGDIAEGYSVSREKKESFPLTVTSAQKNPTAFYLCASSTGSSNQPQHFGDGTRLSIL.

The CDR3 region is CASSLVGQNYEQYF. The DNA of the CDR3 is TGTGCCAGCAGCTTGGTGGGACAGAACTACGAGCAGTACTTC. The chain employs TRBV5-5 and TRBJ2-7; 7 bases are shared with TRBD1. V was pared by 0 bases and J by 3 bases, with 3 bases of the junction left unmatched. The CDR3 contains 14 residues. The V gene's germline CDR1 is SGHKS and CDR2 YYEKEE (reference sequence).

The rearrangement joins TRBV6-5 to TRBJ2-7, with TRBD1 matching 7 bases. Germline V lookup: CDR1 MNHEY, CDR2 SVGAGI. This CDR3 contains 14 residues. Germline trimming cut 4 bases from V and 5 bases from J; bases unmatched to any gene: 8. CDR3 region: CASSSGTVIDEQYF. CDR3 nucleotide sequence: TGTGCCAGCAGTTCCGGGACAGTCATCGACGAGCAGTACTTC.

The chain recombines TRBV28 with TRBJ1-2, with TRBD1 matching over 9 bases. V lost 3 bases and J lost 0; bases outside the gene matches: 8. Germline CDR1 and CDR2: MDHEN and SYDVKM. CDR3 length: 17 residues. Here the CDR3 DNA reads TGTGCCAGCAGTTTTTGGGACAGGGAGGTCGCTAACTATGGCTACACCTTC. Amino acids: CASSFWDREVANYGYTF.

V usage is TRBV20-1 and J usage is TRBJ1-1; no definite D call. The CDR3 totals 11 residues. V gave up 7 bases and J gave up 7 bases, with 13 bases separating them. Germline V gene data show CDR1 as DFQATT and CDR2 as SNEGSKA (reference sequence). The CDR3 sequence is CSVSPDGEAFF. CDR3 DNA sequence: TGCAGTGTCTCCCCGGACGGTGAAGCTTTCTTT.

V is TRBV6-5 and J is TRBJ1-1; TRBD1 is a possible D gene (5 bases). V lost 0 bases and J lost 1, with 12 bases in between. CDR3 size: 16 residues. Germline lookup yields CDR1 MNHEY and CDR2 SVGAGI. The CDR3 DNA follows: TGTGCCAGCAGTTACTCCGGCGGGGCCGCGAACACTGAAGCTTTCTTT. Its protein product is CASSYSGGAANTEAFF.

As concerns this clone: Other DNA sequences of this sample code for an identical CDR3. This chain uses TRBV19 with TRBJ1-1; 11 bases are shared with TRBD1. Trimming at V came to 5 bases and at J to 4 bases, leaving 3 bases not matched to a gene. Germline values: CDR1 LNHDA, CDR2 SQIVND (reference sequence). The CDR3 runs to 14 residues. The CDR3 DNA follows: TGTGCCAGTAGTGTGGGACAGGGGGGCACTGAAGCTTTCTTT. It encodes CASSVGQGGTEAFF.

The chain carries TRBV10-1 and TRBJ2-3, with D uncertain. The CDR3 length is 12 residues. Germline CDR1 reads WNHNN; CDR2 reads SYGVQD (reference sequence). Trimming cost V 3 bases and J 4 bases, with 5 bases left between them. Written as DNA, the CDR3 is TGCGCCAGCAGTGAAGGTCCAGATACGCAGTATTTT. Protein: CASSEGPDTQYF.

This rearrangement joins TRBV6-5 to TRBJ1-2; a possible D gene is TRBD1 (6 bases). This CDR3 has 15 amino acids. The V gene lost 4 bases and the J gene lost 3 bases, with 15 bases spanning the gap. Germline lookup yields CDR1 MNHEY and CDR2 SVGAGI. The CDR3: CASSSSGGGYYGYTF. The CDR3 DNA reads TGTGCCAGCAGTTCCTCAGGAGGGGGTTACTATGGCTACACCTTC.

This chain joins TRBV7-8 and TRBJ1-2; D unresolved. The CDR3 is made up of 14 amino acids. V lost 1 base and J 3 bases, leaving 9 bases between the germline ends. The germline V gene encodes CDR1 SGHVS and CDR2 FQNEAQ. As DNA, the CDR3 is TGTGCCAGCAGCTTAGGAGGCTGGGACTATGGCTACACCTTC. Its protein product is CASSLGGWDYGYTF.

This rearrangement joins TRBV4-1 to TRBJ2-3; 7 positions match TRBD2. V trimming: 5 bases; J trimming: 4 bases; junction bases outside the gene matches: 3. Germline CDR1 MGHRA, CDR2 YSYEKL. The length of the CDR3 is 13 residues. The CDR3 region is CASSDTSADTQYF. As DNA, the CDR3 is TGCGCCAGCAGCGATACTAGCGCAGATACGCAGTATTTT.